The T cell receptor (beta chain) under discussion was sequenced for a study of blood T cell repertoires in COVID-19. Germline-derived CDR1 and CDR2 are MGHDK and SYGVNS. There are 13 residues in the CDR3. V gave up 6 bases and J gave up 9 bases; unmatched junction bases: 2. This table comes from immunoSEQ multiplex PCR, and its TCRdb copy is limited to in-frame clones, with some not included. Among roughly 95,000 clones listed, around 76% were seen once. The material sequenced was peripheral blood. The TCR originated in a man at least 80 years old with acute or convalescent COVID-19. The chain employs TRBV25-1 and TRBJ1-6; 10 bases map to TRBD1. The CDR3 is CASSGQGVSPLHF. As DNA, the CDR3 is TGTGCCAGCAGCGGACAGGGGGTTTCACCCCTCCACTTT. Drawing the rest from reference TRBV25-1 and TRBJ1-6, the complete variable domain is EADIYQTPRYLVIGTGKKITLECSQTMGHDKMYWYQQDPGMELHLIHYSYGVNSTEKGDLSSESTVSRIRTEHFPLTLESARPSHTSQYLCASSGQGVSPLHFGNGTRLTVT.